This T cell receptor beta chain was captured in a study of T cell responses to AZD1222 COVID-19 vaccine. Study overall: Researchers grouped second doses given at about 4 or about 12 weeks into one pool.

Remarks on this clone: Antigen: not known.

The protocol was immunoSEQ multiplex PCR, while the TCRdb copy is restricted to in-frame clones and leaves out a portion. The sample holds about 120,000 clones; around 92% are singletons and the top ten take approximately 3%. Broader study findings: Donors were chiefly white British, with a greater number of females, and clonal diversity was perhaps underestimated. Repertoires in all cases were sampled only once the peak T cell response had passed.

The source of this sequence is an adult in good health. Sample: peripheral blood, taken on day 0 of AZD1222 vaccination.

Here the CDR3 reads CASSHSGNTIYF. For the CDR3, the DNA is TGTGCCAGCAGCCACAGTGGAAACACCATATATTTT. The rearrangement links TRBV11-3 to TRBJ1-3; no clear D. The V and J ends lost 5 bases and 3 bases respectively, with 5 bases between them. CDR1 and CDR2 from the germline V gene are SGHNT and YENEEA. This CDR3 has 12 residues. Looking up the rest from reference TRBV11-3 and TRBJ1-3 gives the full variable domain: EAGVVQSPRYKIIEKKQPVAFWCNPISGHNTLYWYLQNLGQGPELLIRYENEEAVDDSQLPKDRFSAERLKGVDSTLKIQPAELGDSAVYLCASSHSGNTIYFGEGSWLTVV.